The 28 T cell receptor beta chains in this list originate from one sample, sequenced in a study of blood T cell repertoires in COVID-19. Profiling relied on immunoSEQ multiplex PCR, and the TCRdb table lists in-frame clones only, not all of them. The data show over 150,000 clones, with approximately 89% seen just once and 6.2% held by the top ten. Sequencing was performed on PBMCs or T cells enriched from blood (not recorded which). These receptors were obtained from a man aged 35-49 years who had recovered from COVID-19.

The J gene is TRBJ1-1, the V gene TRBV5-1; 10 bases line up with TRBD1. The CDR3 contains 15 residues. V lost 0 bases and J lost 3; bases outside the gene matches: 2. The germline V gene encodes CDR1 SGHRS and CDR2 YFSETQ. CDR3 nucleotides: TGCGCCAGCAGCTTGGCCGGGACAGGGGACACTGAAGCTTTCTTT. Translated: CASSLAGTGDTEAFF.

This clone was counted between two and nine times. This CDR3 is CASSLSQMDQPQHF. The DNA of the CDR3 is TGTGCCAGCAGCTTGTCACAAATGGATCAGCCCCAGCATTTT. The J gene is TRBJ1-5, the V gene TRBV5-8; D unresolved. Trimming took 1 base from V and 5 from J, leaving 10 bases between them. The CDR3 length is 14 residues. Germline V gives CDR1 SGHTS, CDR2 YDEGEE.

The genes are TRBV6-5 and TRBJ2-1; perhaps TRBD1 as D (6 bases). The V gene lost 6 bases and the J gene lost 13 bases, with 16 bases spanning the gap. This CDR3 is built from 12 residues. Germline values: CDR1 MNHEY, CDR2 SVGAGI. CDR3 protein: CASSFDRIFQFF. The CDR3, as DNA: TGTGCCAGCAGCTTCGACAGGATTTTCCAGTTCTTC.

This chain uses TRBV28 with TRBJ2-3, with TRBD1 matching 7 bases. The CDR3 is made up of 15 amino acids. After removal of 7 bases from V and 1 base from J, the junction contained 8 bases not matched to a gene. Germline V gene data show CDR1 as MDHEN and CDR2 as SYDVKM. The CDR3 region is CASNHRGVGTDTQYF. The CDR3 DNA reads as TGTGCCAGCAATCACAGGGGCGTCGGCACAGATACGCAGTATTTT.

V is TRBV28 and J is TRBJ1-2; D unclear. V was shortened by 7 bases and J by 8 bases, with 17 bases between the two germline ends. Germline assignment: CDR1 MDHEN and CDR2 SYDVKM. This CDR3 is 13 amino acids long. The CDR3 spells CASTLGRARGYTF. The CDR3 nucleotides are TGTGCCAGCACCTTAGGGAGGGCGAGGGGCTACACCTTC.

V and J are TRBV25-1 and TRBJ2-1, with 7 bases fitting TRBD1. V gave up 4 bases and J gave up 7 bases; unmatched junction bases: 4. CDR1 and CDR2 (germline): MGHDK, SYGVNS. This CDR3 region has 13 residues. This chain's CDR3 is CASSAATGNEQFF. The DNA for the CDR3 is TGTGCCAGCAGTGCCGCGACAGGGAATGAGCAGTTCTTC. Based on the CDR3 plus reference TRBV25-1 and TRBJ2-1, the full variable domain is EADIYQTPRYLVIGTGKKITLECSQTMGHDKMYWYQQDPGMELHLIHYSYGVNSTEKGDLSSESTVSRIRTEHFPLTLESARPSHTSQYLCASSAATGNEQFFGPGTRLTVL.

The chain employs TRBV7-2 and TRBJ2-1, with 9 nucleotides matching TRBD2. J lost 0 bases, V lost 1 base, and 1 base had no gene match. CDR3 length equals 16 residues. Germline V gives CDR1 SGHTA, CDR2 FQGNSA. The CDR3 DNA follows: TGTGCCAGCAGCTTAGTAGCGGGAGTCTCCTACAATGAGCAGTTCTTC. Residues: CASSLVAGVSYNEQFF. The full variable domain, its missing parts supplied by reference TRBV7-2 and TRBJ2-1, is GAGVSQSPSNKVTEKGKDVELRCDPISGHTALYWYRQSLGQGLEFLIYFQGNSAPDKSGLPSDRFSAERTGGSVSTLTIQRTQQEDSAVYLCASSLVAGVSYNEQFFGPGTRLTVL.

The J gene is TRBJ1-1, the V gene TRBV12-3 or TRBV12-4; TRBD1 is a possible D gene (5 bases). This CDR3 has 13 amino acids. The V end was cut by 6 bases, the J end by 6 bases, with 14 bases between. The chain's CDR3 is CASSRQIYPEAFF. As DNA, the CDR3 is TGTGCCAGCAGCCGACAGATTTACCCTGAAGCTTTCTTT.

The chain is built from TRBV19 and TRBJ2-5; 11 bases fit TRBD1. Germline lookup yields CDR1 LNHDA and CDR2 SQIVND (reference sequence). J was trimmed by 4 bases and V by 4 bases; bases with no gene match: 5. The CDR3 has 15 amino acids. The CDR3 region is CASSKSGTGGETQYF. CDR3 DNA sequence: TGTGCCAGTAGTAAGTCCGGGACAGGGGGAGAGACCCAGTACTTC.

This chain joins TRBV10-3 and TRBJ1-1; D unresolved. Trimming cost V 6 bases and J 1 base, with 15 bases left between them. The CDR3 has 15 amino acids. Per the germline V gene, CDR1 is ENHRY and CDR2 is SYGVKD. The CDR3 DNA reads as TGTGCCATCAGGGGCGTAGGCAGGTGGAACACTGAAGCTTTCTTT. It specifies CAIRGVGRWNTEAFF.

This clone appeared a single time. The rearrangement links TRBV11-2 to TRBJ2-2; 7 bases align to TRBD1. The CDR3 length is 13 residues. CDR1 SGHAT and CDR2 FQNNGV come from the germline V gene. J lost 6 bases, V lost 5 bases, and 3 bases had no gene match. The CDR3 protein is CASSPGTAGELFF. CDR3 bases: TGTGCCAGCAGCCCAGGGACAGCCGGGGAGCTGTTTTTT.

The rearrangement uses TRBV6-5 and TRBJ1-1, with D possibly TRBD1 on 5 matching bases. The CDR3 contains 13 residues. Germline CDR1 and CDR2: MNHEY and SVGAGI. V gave up 7 bases and J gave up 4 bases, with 13 bases separating them. CDR3 DNA: TGTGCCAGCACTCCAGGCGGGGCCACTGAAGCTTTCTTT. The encoded protein is CASTPGGATEAFF.

The chain has TRBV11-3 and TRBJ1-2, with a possible D match to TRBD1 (5 bases). The CDR3 runs to 13 residues. Germline CDR1 is SGHNT and CDR2 is YENEEA. The V gene lost 5 bases and the J gene lost 6 bases, with 13 bases spanning the gap. CDR3 sequence (DNA): TGTGCCAGCAGCCAGACAGCCCAGGATGGCTACACCTTC. Protein sequence: CASSQTAQDGYTF.

The V gene is TRBV24-1, the J gene TRBJ1-4; D not resolved. The germline V and J ends were trimmed by 6 bases and 7 bases, with 11 bases remaining between them. The CDR3 totals 13 residues. Germline V CDR1 and CDR2: KGHDR, SFDVKD. CDR3 DNA sequence: TGTGCCACCAGTACGGGGAAGGGTGAAAAACTGTTTTTT. This codes for CATSTGKGEKLFF.

The chain recombines TRBV28 with TRBJ2-7; 14 bases fit TRBD2. Germline-derived CDR1 and CDR2 are MDHEN and SYDVKM. V was clipped by 8 bases and J by 2 bases; unmatched bases: 20. The CDR3 spans 20 residues. CDR3 residues: CASPPRSGTGTSGSTYEQYF. CDR3 bases: TGTGCCAGCCCTCCACGGTCCGGGACAGGGACTAGCGGGAGCACCTACGAGCAGTACTTC. The variable domain in full, with the rest retrieved from reference TRBV28 and TRBJ2-7, is DVKVTQSSRYLVKRTGEKVFLECVQDMDHENMFWYRQDPGLGLRLIYFSYDVKMKEKGDIPEGYSVSREKKERFSLILESASTNQTSMYLCASPPRSGTGTSGSTYEQYFGPGTRLTVT.

The chain is built from TRBV12-3 or TRBV12-4 and TRBJ1-1, with no clear D. There are 12 residues in the CDR3. The V gene lost 7 bases and the J gene lost 1 base, with 7 bases spanning the gap. CDR3 bases: TGTGCCAGCACCGAGGCGAACACTGAAGCTTTCTTT. It is translated as CASTEANTEAFF.

This sequence joins TRBV30 and TRBJ2-3; 8 nucleotides agree with TRBD1. The V and J ends lost 7 bases and 7 bases, in that order; junction bases with no gene match: 7. The CDR3 consists of 12 residues. Germline V gene sequence: CDR1 GTSNPN, CDR2 SVGIG (reference sequence). CDR3 sequence: CALTGGGNTQYF. The CDR3 DNA follows: TGTGCCTTAACAGGGGGTGGGAATACGCAGTATTTT.

The chain joins TRBV29-1 to TRBJ2-7; 8 bases are a match to TRBD1. The junction had 7 bases not matched to a gene; V was cut back by 6 bases and J by 3 bases. CDR1 is SQVTM, CDR2 ANQGSEA, per germline. This CDR3 region has 13 residues. CDR3 bases: TGCAGCGTCTCGACAGGGGCAGACTACGAGCAGTACTTC. It specifies CSVSTGADYEQYF.

This chain joins TRBV18 and TRBJ2-2, with D possibly TRBD1 on 6 matching bases. Trimming removed 2 bases from V and 7 bases from J, with 11 bases in between. The CDR3 loop spans 14 amino acids. Per germline, CDR1 KGHSH and CDR2 LQKENI. This chain's CDR3 is CASSPKDRFGELFF. DNA of the CDR3: TGTGCCAGCTCACCAAAAGACAGGTTCGGGGAGCTGTTTTTT.

This clone was counted only a few times. This chain joins TRBV4-1 and TRBJ1-1; tentatively, D is TRBD1 (6 bases). Germline lookup yields CDR1 MGHRA and CDR2 YSYEKL. Between the trimmed V and J ends, which lost 1 base and 4 bases, there was a span of 13 bases. The CDR3 extends over 15 amino acids. The CDR3 nucleotides are TGCGCCAGCAGCCAAGCTGGGGGCATCGGCACTGAAGCTTTCTTT. Translated: CASSQAGGIGTEAFF.

This chain links TRBV6-6 with TRBJ1-5; a weak D match, TRBD1 (6 bases). Germline loops: CDR1 MNHNY, CDR2 SVGAGI (reference sequence). This CDR3 has 13 residues. The V and J ends lost 7 bases and 7 bases respectively, with 14 bases between them. Here the CDR3 reads CASITGLGQPQHF. CDR3 sequence (DNA): TGTGCCAGCATTACAGGGTTAGGACAGCCCCAGCATTTT.

This chain joins TRBV30 and TRBJ1-2, with no clear D. V gave up 2 bases and J gave up 6 bases, with 4 bases separating them. Germline CDR1 reads GTSNPN; CDR2 reads SVGIG (reference sequence). The CDR3 is 10 amino acids. The CDR3 nucleotides are TGTGCCTGGAGTCGGGATGGCTACACCTTC. This codes for CAWSRDGYTF.

The CDR3 protein is CASSIMDREGPEQFF. The DNA of the CDR3 is TGTGCCAGTAGTATCATGGACAGGGAGGGACCTGAGCAGTTCTTC. The V and J genes are TRBV19 and TRBJ2-1, with a tentative D call TRBD1 (8 bases). The V end was cut by 3 bases, the J end by 9 bases, with 18 bases between. The CDR3 sequence is 15 residues long. Per germline, CDR1 LNHDA and CDR2 SQIVND (reference sequence). Based on the CDR3 plus reference TRBV19 and TRBJ2-1, the full variable domain is DGGITQSPKYLFRKEGQNVTLSCEQNLNHDAMYWYRQDPGQGLRLIYYSQIVNDFQKGDIAEGYSVSREKKESFPLTVTSAQKNPTAFYLCASSIMDREGPEQFFGPGTRLTVL.

DNA of the CDR3: TGTGCCAGTAGAATTAGCCCCGGGACACCAAATCAGCCCCAGCATTTT. Protein: CASRISPGTPNQPQHF. The chain couples TRBV19 to TRBJ1-5; tentatively, D is TRBD1 (6 bases). V was cut by 6 bases and J by 4 bases, with 19 bases left in between. This CDR3 is 16 amino acids long. Germline assignment: CDR1 LNHDA and CDR2 SQIVND (reference sequence).

The J gene is TRBJ2-2, the V gene TRBV5-5; 11 bases align to TRBD1. The CDR3 is 15 amino acids. Germline V gene data show CDR1 as SGHKS and CDR2 as YYEKEE (reference sequence). V lost 5 bases to trimming and J lost 6 bases; unmatched junction nucleotides: 6. This chain's CDR3 is CASRAGTGGSGELFF. For the CDR3, the DNA is TGTGCCAGCAGGGCCGGGACAGGGGGTTCCGGGGAGCTGTTTTTT.

The chain employs TRBV28 and TRBJ2-7, with D perhaps TRBD2 (7 bases). The V gene lost 6 bases and the J gene lost 2 bases, with 14 bases spanning the gap. This CDR3 is 14 amino acids long. Germline CDR1 is MDHEN and CDR2 is SYDVKM. The CDR3 reads CASSSGGRTYEQYF. CDR3 nucleotide sequence: TGTGCCAGCAGCTCGGGGGGCAGGACCTACGAGCAGTACTTC.

The chain combines TRBV6-5 with TRBJ2-1; 9 bases are shared with TRBD1. V shed 8 bases, J shed 7 bases, and the junction held 12 bases outside the gene matches. Looked up from germline, CDR1 is MNHEY and CDR2 is SVGAGI. This CDR3 region has 15 residues. The CDR3 reads CASGLNPGQGNEQFF. For the CDR3, the DNA is TGTGCCAGCGGACTGAATCCGGGACAGGGAAATGAGCAGTTCTTC.

V is TRBV18 and J is TRBJ2-3; 10 bases line up with TRBD1. Trimming removed 3 bases from V and 4 bases from J; junction bases left unmatched: 7. Germline-derived CDR1 and CDR2 are KGHSH and LQKENI. CDR3 length equals 16 residues. CDR3 sequence (DNA): TGTGCCAGCTCACCTCAGACAGGGGGCAAGGCAGATACGCAGTATTTT. Its protein product is CASSPQTGGKADTQYF. Together with reference TRBV18 and TRBJ2-3, the CDR3 gives the full variable domain: NAGVMQNPRHLVRRRGQEARLRCSPMKGHSHVYWYRQLPEEGLKFMVYLQKENIIDESGMPKERFSAEFPKEGPSILRIQQVVRGDSAAYFCASSPQTGGKADTQYFGPGTRLTVL.